This T cell receptor beta chain was captured by sequencing in a study of OX40 agonist ivuxolimab in advanced cancers. Some background on the complete study: Ivuxolimab was an agonistic, fully human IgG2 monoclonal antibody directed against OX40 (CD134), a costimulatory receptor. Partial responses occurred in three dose-escalation patients: two with cutaneous melanoma and one with hepatocellular carcinoma. The paper reports the monotherapy dose-escalation portion (N = 52 patients) of the phase I ivuxolimab trial. The point of sequencing TCRbeta in the periphery was to test whether ivuxolimab changed TCR sequence diversity and drove clonal T-cell expansion. The dose-escalation cohort was over 70% male with a mean age of about 54 years, ranging from roughly 20 to 80. Prior anti-PD-1, anti-PD-L1 or anti-CTLA-4 therapy was permitted, and checkpoint inhibitors had been received by about two fifths of dose-escalation patients. Of the approximately 50 dose-escalation patients, hepatocellular carcinoma was present in approximately 20, melanoma in roughly 15, renal cell carcinoma in 9 and head and neck cancer in 9. Intravenous ivuxolimab was administered to patients every 2 weeks at six dose levels: 0.01, 0.1, 0.3, 1.5, 3 and 10 mg/kg.

For sequencing of the TCRbeta CDR3 region, genomic DNA was extracted from the sorted cells. The immunoSEQ Assay was used for sequencing of TCRbeta CDR3 regions. TCRdb limited this immuneACCESS table to in-frame rearrangements with V and J called. A share of clones is missing; checked studies link under half to unresolved V genes, and the rest is unexplained. Across this sample there are around 66,000 clones, with around 86% seen only once. Over 1% of the sample goes to the ten largest clones. Concerning this clone: Its binding antigen is unknown. Base qualities are not recorded, but no much larger clone differs from it by a single base.

On the study overall, not on this receptor specifically: After ivuxolimab, more expanded clones were found on average in CD8+ T cells than in CD4+ T cells. At doses of 0.1 to 3.0 mg/kg, clonal expansion of both CD4+ and CD8+ blood T cells was observed from baseline to week 6. Partial responders in the 0.1-3.0 mg/kg groups had among the lowest normalized peripheral clonal expansion, especially among CD8+ T cells. Antigen specificity was not determined for the clonally expanded peripheral T cells. Low levels of normalized T-cell clonal expansion were also seen in some patients who did not respond.

Patients with a history of autoimmune disease or receiving systemic immunosuppression were excluded from the trial. Peripheral blood for TCR sequencing was collected from all dose cohorts at baseline, on cycle 4 day 1, and on cycle 7 day 1. Samples were obtained from an open-label, multicenter, first-in-human phase I dose-escalation trial of ivuxolimab. The trial enrolled adults with locally advanced or metastatic head and neck squamous cell, hepatocellular, melanoma or renal cell carcinoma. Before TCR sequencing, CD4+ and CD8+ T cells were separately sorted from peripheral blood. The specimen was CD4+ or CD8+ T cells sorted from blood, collected in a trial of the OX40 agonist ivuxolimab. This clonotype originated in an adult with an advanced solid tumor such as melanoma, head and neck, liver or kidney cancer.

The CDR3 reads as follows: CASSSAAFDNEQFF. The nucleotides read TGTGCCAGTAGCTCAGCGGCGTTTGACAATGAGCAGTTCTTC. The chain links TRBV19 with TRBJ2-1; matching of 5 bases hints at TRBD2 as the D gene. V is reduced by 6 bases and J by 5 bases, leaving a spacing of 14 bases between them. The CDR3 goes from the cysteine to the phenylalanine over 14 residues. Only CDR3 DNA is held: 42 bases, read in frame from base 1. The germline V gene (reference sequence) gives CDR1 as LNHDA and CDR2 as SQIVND.